This T cell receptor beta chain emerged from a study of CD8+ T cells in alopecia areata. In the study overall: The investigators scored severity in treated patients by the percentage of affected scalp area. Study-wide results and caveats: Tofacitinib significantly lowered scalp clonality and expanded CD8+ clones among the top 100. Numerous clones, expanded in lesions, remained in scalp and blood during tofacitinib.

cDNA reverse transcribed from extracted RNA served as the sequencing template. Libraries were prepared by immunoSEQ multiplex PCR; TCRdb keeps only in-frame clonotypes and omits some of them. The sample shows roughly 170,000 clones, under 60% of them seen only once. Notes on this clone: Its antigen is undetermined.

Treatment noted: oral pan-JAK inhibitor, 5-10 mg twice daily. From alopecia areata patients, lesional scalp punch biopsies and peripheral blood were collected. The CDR3 covers 17 residues. CDR1 is SGHVS and CDR2 is FQNEAQ in the germline V gene. V dropped 4 bases and J dropped 2; count of bases not matched to a gene: 10. The clonotype comes from a human donor with alopecia areata. The chain carries TRBV7-8 and TRBJ2-5; 10 positions agree with TRBD2. This specimen was CD8+ T cells sorted from blood, taken at week 24, from a patient treated with tofacitinib. The CDR3 nucleotides are TGTGCCAGCAGCTCACAACCGGGACTAGCGAAACAAGAGACCCAGTACTTC. Its translation is CASSSQPGLAKQETQYF.